This TCR beta chain was identified in a study of blood T cell repertoires in COVID-19. As for the study in general: The United States, Italy and Spain supplied acute and convalescent COVID-19 samples. T cells, B-cell-depleted T cells, or PBMCs supplied cDNA or gDNA.

The V end was cut by 0 bases, the J end by 5 bases, with 12 bases between. Germline values: CDR1 SGDLS, CDR2 YYNGEE. The CDR3 extends over 14 amino acids. In the original workflow: Reference gene primer amplification gave nucleated cell count estimates. TCRdb's table, derived via immunoSEQ multiplex PCR, lists solely in-frame clones and lacks some. D and trimming come from the DNA, and the V and J calls and clone size come from that table. The sample has about 140,000 clones, approximately 90% seen once. This clone was detected only once. V usage is TRBV9 and J usage is TRBJ2-7; possible D gene TRBD1, 5 bases. The origin of this receptor is a human donor in a cohort sampled during active COVID-19. The sample consisted of peripheral blood. The CDR3: CASSVEGLWDEQYF. The CDR3 DNA reads as TGTGCCAGCAGCGTAGAGGGGTTATGGGACGAGCAGTACTTC.